This T cell receptor (beta chain) was observed in a study of control samples from healthy donors and cancer patients. V was clipped by 3 bases and J by 4 bases; unmatched bases: 15. Germline lookup yields CDR1 SGDLS and CDR2 YYNGEE. The CDR3 totals 18 residues. Sequenced by immunoSEQ multiplex PCR; TCRdb stores in-frame clones only, minus some. The data hold about 160,000 clones, with 85% to 95% observed a single time. V gene TRBV9 combines with J gene TRBJ1-1; 10 bases match TRBD1. The source material was blood. The receptor comes from a woman aged 40 to 50 in good health. The chain's CDR3 is CASSARGAGTGAGTEAFF. CDR3 DNA: TGTGCCAGCAGCGCCCGAGGGGCCGGGACAGGGGCGGGCACTGAAGCTTTCTTT.